These 11 T cell receptor beta chains originate from one sample sequenced in a study of beta chain features in type 1 diabetes. As every portion of the isolated RNA was reverse transcribed, the sequencing read expressed TCRB transcripts. The repertoire was sequenced with immunoSEQ multiplex PCR; TCRdb's copy has only in-frame clones and lacks some. The sample shows 150,000 or so clones, 9% to 10% of them seen only once. The specimen sequenced was central memory CD4+ T cells from blood. These receptors were collected from a woman between 35 and 50 years old in good health.

This clone was counted only a few times. J is TRBJ1-2 and V is TRBV10-3; 7 bases align to TRBD1. Germline values: CDR1 ENHRY, CDR2 SYGVKD. The length of the CDR3 is 13 residues. In DNA form, the CDR3 reads TGTGCGGGCCAGGGGGAGTCGAACTATGGCTACACCTTC. Translating gives CAGQGESNYGYTF.

This clone was counted between two and nine times. This chain uses TRBV4-3 with TRBJ2-7, with 7 bases matching TRBD1. Germline V gene sequence: CDR1 LGHNA, CDR2 YSLEER. V gave up 4 bases and J gave up 0 bases; unmatched junction bases: 3. This CDR3 spans 14 amino acids. CDR3 region: CASSPTGSSYEQYF. The DNA for the CDR3 is TGCGCCAGCAGCCCGACAGGGTCCTCCTACGAGCAGTACTTC.

This clone occurred a few times. The CDR3 DNA reads TGCGCCAGCAGCTTGACGGGACAGCAAGAGACCCAGTACTTC. As protein: CASSLTGQQETQYF. The chain employs TRBV5-1 and TRBJ2-5, with 7 nucleotides matching TRBD1. V lost 1 base and J lost 2; bases outside the gene matches: 2. CDR3 length: 14 amino acids. Germline-derived CDR1 and CDR2 are SGHRS and YFSETQ.

This clone was seen a handful of times. The chain links TRBV11-1 to TRBJ2-5; the D is unclear. V dropped 2 bases and J dropped 1 base, with 8 bases sitting between them. Germline-derived CDR1 and CDR2 are SGHAT and FQDESV (reference sequence). The CDR3 totals 14 residues. CDR3 in amino acids: CASSLQAAQETQYF. The CDR3 bases are TGTGCCAGCAGCTTACAGGCAGCCCAAGAGACCCAGTACTTC. The full variable domain, completed using reference TRBV11-1 and TRBJ2-5, is EAEVAQSPRYKITEKSQAVAFWCDPISGHATLYWYRQILGQGPELLVQFQDESVVDDSQLPKDRFSAERLKGVDSTLKIQPAELGDSAMYLCASSLQAAQETQYFGPGTRLLVL.

The genes are TRBV11-2 and TRBJ2-5; TRBD2 aligns across 9 bases. Per germline, CDR1 SGHAT and CDR2 FQNNGV. V shed 1 base, J shed 5 bases, and the junction held 8 bases outside the gene matches. This CDR3 is 16 amino acids long. The CDR3 here is CASSLGSRGGRETQYF. In nucleotides, the CDR3 is TGTGCCAGCAGCTTAGGCTCGCGGGGGGGCCGCGAGACCCAGTACTTC.

J is TRBJ2-7 and V is TRBV18; D gene uncertain. The CDR3 is 10 residues long. Germline values: CDR1 KGHSH, CDR2 LQKENI. Trimming removed 6 bases at V and 12 bases at J, with 12 bases between. DNA of the CDR3: TGTGCCAGCTCGTCCGAGGAACTGTACTTC. It encodes CASSSEELYF.

J is TRBJ2-5 and V is TRBV5-1, with 8 nucleotides matching TRBD1. V shed 0 bases and J 3 bases; nucleotides not matched to a gene: 10. Germline CDR1 SGHRS, CDR2 YFSETQ. The CDR3 has 17 amino acids. In DNA, the CDR3 is TGCGCCAGCAGCTTGGGGAGACGACAGGGGCGGGAAGAGACCCAGTACTTC. It encodes CASSLGRRQGREETQYF.

This clone was detected only a few times. The V and J genes are TRBV5-6 and TRBJ1-2, with D unclear. The CDR3 sequence is 16 residues long. Germline V lookup: CDR1 SGHDT, CDR2 YYEEEE. Trimming stripped 7 bases from V and 4 bases from J, with 23 bases between. The CDR3 is CASSFSREMVLYGYTF. CDR3 nucleotide sequence: TGTGCCAGCTCCTTTAGCCGGGAGATGGTCCTCTATGGCTACACCTTC.

The chain uses TRBV4-1 and TRBJ1-2; tentatively, D is TRBD1 (5 bases). V lost 0 bases and J 8 bases, leaving 16 bases between the germline ends. Germline V gene data show CDR1 as MGHRA and CDR2 as YSYEKL. The CDR3 sequence is 15 residues long. This CDR3 reads CASSQDPTALWGYTF. The CDR3, as DNA: TGCGCCAGCAGCCAAGATCCGACAGCCCTATGGGGCTACACCTTC.

The chain combines TRBV10-1 with TRBJ2-3, with TRBD2 as a possible D gene (5 bases). CDR1 and CDR2 from the germline V gene are WNHNN and SYGVQD (reference sequence). The CDR3 consists of 13 residues. Trimming left V 8 bases short and J 1 base short, with 10 bases between. CDR3 nucleotides: TGCGCCAGCGGGGAAGCGGGCACAGATACGCAGTATTTT. Encoded protein: CASGEAGTDTQYF.

A few counts support this clone. The rearrangement links TRBV10-3 to TRBJ1-1; TRBD1 matches 8 bases. J lost 6 bases, V lost 6 bases, and 12 bases had no gene match. Germline CDR1 and CDR2: ENHRY and SYGVKD. This CDR3 comprises 15 residues. Here the CDR3 reads CAIRDRDSGGPEAFF. The CDR3 DNA reads as TGTGCCATCAGGGACAGGGACTCCGGTGGGCCTGAAGCTTTCTTT.